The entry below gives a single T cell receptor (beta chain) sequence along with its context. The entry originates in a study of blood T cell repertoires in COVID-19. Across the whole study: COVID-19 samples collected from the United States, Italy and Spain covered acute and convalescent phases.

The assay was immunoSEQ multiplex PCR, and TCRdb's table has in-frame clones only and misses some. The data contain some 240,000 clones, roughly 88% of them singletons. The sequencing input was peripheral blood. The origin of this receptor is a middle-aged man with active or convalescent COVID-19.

The CDR3 loop is CATSRVGLENEQFF. Written as DNA, the CDR3 is TGTGCCACCAGCAGAGTCGGACTGGAAAATGAGCAGTTCTTC. The chain combines TRBV15 with TRBJ2-1; TRBD2 is a possible D gene (5 bases). The CDR3 is made up of 14 amino acids. The germline gives CDR1 LNHNV, CDR2 YYDKDF (reference sequence). V dropped 1 base and J dropped 7 bases, with 11 bases sitting between them.